The rows below give T cell receptor beta chains drawn from one sample of a study of blood T cell repertoires in COVID-19. This table comes from immunoSEQ multiplex PCR, and its TCRdb copy is limited to in-frame clones, with some not included. The data contain under 250,000 clones, approximately 86% of them singletons. Sequenced input: peripheral blood. These receptors came from a man older than 75 with acute or convalescent COVID-19. Both conserved end residues are part of each CDR3. The order of the fields is CDR3 protein, CDR3 DNA, clone size, J gene, D gene, V gene. D genes are given only for firm matches. Not all rows give a size; the values are once, few, many and, for expanded clones, a class.

CASSDTSGGRNTGELFF TGTGCCAGCAGCGACACTAGCGGGGGGCGGAACACCGGGGAGCTGTTTTTT once TRBJ2-2 TRBD2 TRBV7-9
CASSGGGGNQPQHF TGTGCCAGCAGTGGAGGGGGCGGCAATCAGCCCCAGCATTTT - TRBJ1-5 TRBD1 TRBV2
CSAEQGDGYGYTF TGCAGCGCTGAACAGGGGGATGGCTATGGCTACACCTTC - TRBJ1-2 TRBD1 TRBV29-1
CASSAEGSGGETQYF TGTGCCAGCAGCGCCGAGGGAAGCGGAGGAGAGACCCAGTACTTC - TRBJ2-5 - TRBV6-4
CASSLGGGTLYEQYF TGTGCCAGCAGCTTGGGGGGAGGGACCCTCTACGAGCAGTACTTC - TRBJ2-7 TRBD2 TRBV7-2
CASSLGLAGIQETQYF TGCGCCAGCAGCTTGGGGCTAGCGGGAATCCAAGAGACCCAGTACTTC - TRBJ2-5 TRBD2 TRBV5-1
CASRQLTSGVGENIQYF TGCGCCAGCAGGCAACTTACTAGCGGGGTGGGTGAAAACATTCAGTACTTC - TRBJ2-4 TRBD2 TRBV5-1
CASSIGGRITGELFF TGTGCCAGTAGTATAGGAGGGAGGATAACCGGGGAGCTGTTTTTT - TRBJ2-2 - TRBV19
CASSLAGGRETQYF TGTGCCAGCAGCTTAGCTGGGGGCCGGGAGACCCAGTACTTC - TRBJ2-5 - TRBV11-2
CAISEPGLAGVLVDEQFF TGTGCCATCAGTGAGCCCGGACTAGCGGGAGTGTTGGTAGATGAGCAGTTCTTC - TRBJ2-1 TRBD2 TRBV10-3
CASRPDSSSYEQYF TGTGCCAGCAGACCGGACAGTAGCTCCTACGAGCAGTACTTC - TRBJ2-7 - TRBV27
CASSLFGGNQPQHF TGTGCCAGCAGTTTATTTGGGGGGAATCAGCCCCAGCATTTT - TRBJ1-5 - TRBV27
CATSDLKGGGSSYNEQFF TGTGCCACCAGTGATTTAAAGGGCGGAGGGAGCTCCTACAATGAGCAGTTCTTC - TRBJ2-1 - TRBV24-1
CASRKRGPGNTIYF TGTGCCAGTCGTAAGAGGGGGCCTGGAAACACCATATATTTT - TRBJ1-3 TRBD1 TRBV19
CAISESKGLAKNIQYF TGTGCCATCAGTGAGTCGAAGGGGCTGGCCAAAAACATTCAGTACTTC - TRBJ2-4 - TRBV10-3
CASSDRLFPTGDNYNEQFF TGTGCCAGCAGCGATAGACTATTTCCCACGGGTGATAACTACAATGAGCAGTTCTTC - TRBJ2-1 - TRBV14
CASSQDTSTYGYTF TGCGCCAGCAGCCAAGATACCTCCACATATGGCTACACCTTC - TRBJ1-2 - TRBV4-1
CASSVRGAGELFF TGTGCCAGCAGCGTTCGAGGAGCCGGGGAGCTGTTTTTT - TRBJ2-2 - TRBV9
CASSEYTGGNQPQHF TGTGCCAGCAGTGAATATACAGGGGGCAATCAGCCCCAGCATTTT - TRBJ1-5 TRBD1 TRBV25-1
CASTRGGGSYEQYF TGTGCCAGCACCCGGGGGGGAGGCTCCTACGAGCAGTACTTC - TRBJ2-7 TRBD2 TRBV7-2
CASSLEGPSTDTQYF TGTGCCAGCAGCTTGGAGGGTCCTAGCACAGATACGCAGTATTTT - TRBJ2-3 - TRBV7-2
CASSQAGGQGAYEQYF TGTGCCAGCAGCCAGGCGGGGGGACAGGGGGCCTACGAGCAGTACTTC - TRBJ2-7 TRBD1 TRBV4-2
CASSLVHGTDSFSPLHF TGTGCCAGCAGCTTAGTACACGGGACAGATTCTTTCTCACCCCTCCACTTT once TRBJ1-6 TRBD1 TRBV7-9
CASSPGEQYF TGTGCCAGCAGCCCCGGGGAGCAGTACTTC - TRBJ2-7 - TRBV11-2
CASSLPGTVYSGNTIYF TGTGCCAGCAGCTTACCCGGGACAGTATACTCTGGAAACACCATATATTTT - TRBJ1-3 TRBD1 TRBV7-2
CASSPSGGASYEQYF TGTGCCAGCAGTCCTAGCGGGGGGGCCTCCTACGAGCAGTACTTC few TRBJ2-7 TRBD2 TRBV11-2
CASSFTPNYGYTF TGTGCCAGCAGCTTTACACCTAACTATGGCTACACCTTC - TRBJ1-2 - TRBV6-5
CASSIVAGAIGELFF TGTGCCAGTAGTATAGTGGCGGGAGCGATCGGGGAGCTGTTTTTT - TRBJ2-2 TRBD2 TRBV19
CASSGGTLSGNTIYF TGTGCCAGCAGTGGAGGGACACTCTCTGGAAACACCATATATTTT - TRBJ1-3 - TRBV25-1
CASSLAGGSNTGELFF TGTGCCAGCAGCTTAGCTGGGGGGTCCAACACCGGGGAGCTGTTTTTT - TRBJ2-2 - TRBV7-2
CASSFAGTGSNEQFF TGTGCCAGCAGCTTTGCCGGGACAGGGTCCAATGAGCAGTTCTTC - TRBJ2-1 TRBD1 TRBV7-7
CASSIRGQGLNTEAFF TGTGCCAGTAGTATTAGGGGACAGGGATTGAACACTGAAGCTTTCTTT - TRBJ1-1 TRBD1 TRBV19
CSVEGIQGVGNYGYTF TGCAGCGTTGAAGGAATTCAGGGGGTGGGGAACTATGGCTACACCTTC - TRBJ1-2 TRBD1 TRBV29-1
CASSLAGASGREQYF TGTGCCAGCAGCTTAGCAGGCGCTAGCGGGAGGGAGCAGTACTTC - TRBJ2-7 TRBD2 TRBV7-2
CASSLDRASTDTQYF TGTGCCAGCAGCTTAGACAGGGCCTCCACAGATACGCAGTATTTT - TRBJ2-3 TRBD1 TRBV6-5
CASSLRQGRNEKLFF TGTGCCAGCAGTTTACGACAGGGTCGTAATGAAAAACTGTTTTTT - TRBJ1-4 TRBD1 TRBV27
CASSSGSYQETQYF TGTGCCAGTAGTAGCGGTAGCTACCAAGAGACCCAGTACTTC - TRBJ2-5 - TRBV19
CASRSGRSSYEQYF TGTGCCAGCAGGAGCGGCAGAAGCTCCTACGAGCAGTACTTC - TRBJ2-7 - TRBV2
CASSAGVAGELFF TGTGCCAGCAGTGCCGGGGTGGCCGGGGAGCTGTTTTTT once TRBJ2-2 - TRBV6-2/TRBV6-3
CASSSRGRVSYEQYF TGTGCCAGCAGCTCGCGCGGGAGGGTCTCCTACGAGCAGTACTTC - TRBJ2-7 TRBD2 TRBV6-2/TRBV6-3
CASSKGTYEKLFF TGTGCCAGCAGCAAGGGGACATATGAAAAACTGTTTTTT - TRBJ1-4 - TRBV6-6
CASRQGVDTEAFF TGCGCCAGCCGCCAGGGGGTGGACACTGAAGCTTTCTTT - TRBJ1-1 TRBD1 TRBV5-1
CASSPGLELDTQYF TGCGCCAGCAGCCCAGGACTAGAGCTAGATACGCAGTATTTT once TRBJ2-3 TRBD2 TRBV5-1
CATSTGGTEKTQYF TGTGCCACCAGTACCGGGGGGACCGAGAAGACCCAGTACTTC once TRBJ2-5 TRBD2 TRBV24-1
CASSWTSGGTGEQFF TGCGCCAGCAGCTGGACTAGCGGGGGGACCGGGGAGCAGTTCTTC - TRBJ2-1 TRBD2 TRBV5-1
CATSRGGGVEKLFF TGTGCCACCAGCAGAGGAGGAGGCGTGGAAAAACTGTTTTTT - TRBJ1-4 - TRBV15
CASSSGHQNEKLFF TGTGCCAGCAGTTCGGGACACCAAAATGAAAAACTGTTTTTT few TRBJ1-4 - TRBV28
CASSLSPVQETQYF TGTGCCAGCAGCTTAAGCCCGGTCCAAGAGACCCAGTACTTC - TRBJ2-5 - TRBV7-2